The clone carrying this TCR beta chain was counted only a few times. Its specificity is not known. The data originate from a study of T cell responses to AZD1222 COVID-19 vaccine. Study-wide findings and caveats: Distributed over spike, vaccine-associated CD4 TCRs predominated at 160-218 and 743-854. Mostly white British, mostly female donors; authors suggested clonal diversity may be underestimated.

This table comes from immunoSEQ multiplex PCR, and its TCRdb copy is limited to in-frame clones, with some not included. This repertoire shows 90,000 to 120,000 clones, 75% to 90% found once; its top ten account for 3.5% to 4.5%. The CDR3 has 18 residues. Trimming removed 0 bases from V and 6 bases from J; junction bases left unmatched: 9. The V gene's germline CDR1 is MNHEY and CDR2 SVGEGT. The sequencing here drew on peripheral blood, taken on day 0 of AZD1222 vaccination. The sequence was collected from an adult in good health. This rearrangement joins TRBV6-2 or TRBV6-3 to TRBJ1-6; 9 bases are a match to TRBD1. The CDR3 is CASSYSIWTGAFNSPLHF. The CDR3 DNA reads TGTGCCAGCAGTTACTCGATTTGGACAGGGGCCTTTAATTCACCCCTCCACTTT.